The rows below give T cell receptor beta chains drawn from one sample of a study of T cell changes during pregnancy in multiple sclerosis. Data came from immunoSEQ multiplex PCR; TCRdb stores just in-frame clones and leaves some out. The top ten hold about 1.5% of the sample, which has fewer than 60,000 clones, approximately 91% seen once. The sequencing here drew on peripheral blood, taken in the second trimester of pregnancy. The receptors shown here come from a female donor with multiple sclerosis, enrolled in a pregnancy study. CDR3s leave out the opening cysteine and the closing phenylalanine or tryptophan. The D gene is left open where the match is weak.

J gene	D gene	V gene	CDR3 protein
TRBJ1-2	-	TRBV5-1	ASSSLQGANYGYT
TRBJ2-1	TRBD2	TRBV28	ASSFLAGGHNEQF
TRBJ2-2	TRBD2	TRBV11-2	ASSPGLVGELF
TRBJ1-1	TRBD1	TRBV6-5	ASSPGTGSEAF
TRBJ2-7	-	TRBV14	ASSPRRVRSSEQY
TRBJ1-2	-	TRBV4-3	ASRLTPSPVPGSQYGYT
TRBJ1-2	-	TRBV18	ASSPSTRAPYGYT
TRBJ2-7	-	TRBV2	ASSVQVSYEQY
TRBJ2-3	TRBD2	TRBV5-1	ASSFLAGASDTQY
TRBJ2-5	TRBD1	TRBV30	AWSVGMGTGAETQY
TRBJ1-1	TRBD1	TRBV7-8	ASSLRWGQAEAF
TRBJ1-1	-	TRBV19	ASSIIQGGTEAF
TRBJ1-2	TRBD1	TRBV6-5	ASSYSGQPYGYT
TRBJ1-2	-	TRBV5-4	ASSLKHRDGYT
TRBJ1-4	-	TRBV5-1	ASSPLVWSPETERDEKLF
TRBJ1-5	-	TRBV2	AGTTDRYNQPQH
TRBJ1-6	-	TRBV9	ASSIRRENSPLH
TRBJ2-2	TRBD1	TRBV19	ASSGTTGTGVTGELF
TRBJ2-5	TRBD2	TRBV5-1	ASSGSGGTRGGQY
TRBJ2-7	-	TRBV19	ASSEQGTGYEQY
TRBJ2-7	-	TRBV13	ASSYGSSYEQY
TRBJ2-7	TRBD2	TRBV7-7	ASSAGGRLAEQY
TRBJ2-7	-	TRBV7-3	ASSLTPGASYEQY
TRBJ1-1	-	TRBV10-3	AISESGRGVNTEAF
TRBJ2-5	TRBD1	TRBV6-5	ASSYRDRVHVSQY
TRBJ2-3	-	TRBV5-1	ASQLDNTDTQY
TRBJ1-4	-	TRBV6-6	ASSGTQTGSGEKLF
TRBJ2-2	-	TRBV19	ASRTVNTGELF
TRBJ1-3	TRBD1	TRBV15	ATSRYTPGQARSGNTIY
TRBJ1-1	TRBD1	TRBV18	ASSPGGLMNTEAF
TRBJ2-7	-	TRBV11-2	ASSPYVGEQY
TRBJ2-3	TRBD2	TRBV6-4	ASSDTSGAFTDTQY
TRBJ2-7	TRBD1	TRBV4-2	ASSQDRVRRDRVGKYEQY
TRBJ2-1	-	TRBV5-1	ASKGGLDEQF
TRBJ1-3	-	TRBV4-1	ASSQDQGIGNTIY
TRBJ1-6	-	TRBV4-1	ASSQRFRTDNSPLH
TRBJ1-1	TRBD1	TRBV5-1	ASSSDRDTEAF